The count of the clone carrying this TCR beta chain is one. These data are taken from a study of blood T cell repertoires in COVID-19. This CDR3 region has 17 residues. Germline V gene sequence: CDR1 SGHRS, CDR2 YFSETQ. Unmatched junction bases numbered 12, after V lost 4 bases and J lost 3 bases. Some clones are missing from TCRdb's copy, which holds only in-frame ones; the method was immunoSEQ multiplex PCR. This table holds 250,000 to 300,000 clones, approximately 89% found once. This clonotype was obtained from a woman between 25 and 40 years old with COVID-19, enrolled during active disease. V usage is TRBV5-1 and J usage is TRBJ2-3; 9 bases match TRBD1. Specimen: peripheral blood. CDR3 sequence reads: CASSPLGPGQGTDTQYF. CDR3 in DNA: TGCGCCAGCAGCCCCCTAGGGCCGGGACAGGGAACAGATACGCAGTATTTT.